Below, 8 T cell receptor beta chains from the same sample are listed, as sequenced in a study of identifying expanded T cells in peripheral blood. Assay: immunoSEQ multiplex PCR; the TCRdb copy retains only in-frame clones and omits some. The data show under 85,000 clones, 84% seen once. Sequenced: blood. Receptors originate from a person between 18 and 75 years old in good health.

The rearrangement links TRBV28 to TRBJ2-2; 9 nucleotides align to TRBD2. Unmatched junction bases numbered 5, after V lost 4 bases and J lost 2 bases. Germline CDR1 MDHEN, CDR2 SYDVKM. The CDR3 runs 16 residues. The CDR3 protein is CASSSLAGPNTGELFF. The CDR3 DNA is TGTGCCAGCAGTTCTCTAGCGGGACCCAACACCGGGGAGCTGTTTTTT.

The J gene is TRBJ2-2, the V gene TRBV19; the D is unclear. The CDR3 has 15 amino acids. The V gene's germline CDR1 is LNHDA and CDR2 SQIVND (reference sequence). Trimming removed 8 bases at V and 0 bases at J, with 13 bases between. In nucleotides, the CDR3 is TGTGCCAGTCTCTCCGCCTGGGCGAACACCGGGGAGCTGTTTTTT. As protein: CASLSAWANTGELFF. Together with reference TRBV19 and TRBJ2-2, the CDR3 gives the full variable domain: DGGITQSPKYLFRKEGQNVTLSCEQNLNHDAMYWYRQDPGQGLRLIYYSQIVNDFQKGDIAEGYSVSREKKESFPLTVTSAQKNPTAFYLCASLSAWANTGELFFGEGSRLTVL.

The genes are TRBV7-2 and TRBJ2-5; 7 positions match TRBD1. There are 15 residues in the CDR3. CDR1 is SGHTA and CDR2 is FQGNSA in the germline V gene. V was pared by 1 base and J by 5 bases, with 7 bases of the junction left unmatched. Here the CDR3 reads CASSLEGARVETQYF. The CDR3 DNA sequence: TGTGCCAGCAGCTTAGAGGGGGCGCGTGTGGAGACCCAGTACTTC.

The chain combines TRBV27 with TRBJ1-4; unclear D gene. The V gene's germline CDR1 is MNHEY and CDR2 SMNVEV (reference sequence). The CDR3 totals 15 residues. With 3 bases removed from V and 4 bases from J, the gap between germline ends came to 12 bases. CDR3: CASSFGPGSNEKLFF. The CDR3 nucleotides read TGTGCCAGCAGTTTCGGACCTGGAAGTAATGAAAAACTGTTTTTT.

The chain employs TRBV6-4 and TRBJ2-2; D assignment may be TRBD1 or TRBD2 (7 bases each). CDR1 is MRHNA, CDR2 SNTAGT, per germline. V lost 2 bases, J lost 6 bases, and 19 bases lay in between. CDR3 length equals 17 residues. CDR3 amino acids: CASSDRGLADKSGELFF. The CDR3 DNA reads as TGTGCCAGCAGTGACAGGGGGCTAGCGGATAAGTCCGGGGAGCTGTTTTTT.

This clone was detected only a few times. The chain has TRBV28 and TRBJ1-5; 8 bases line up with TRBD1. CDR1 is MDHEN and CDR2 is SYDVKM in the germline V gene. Germline trimming cut 5 bases from V and 5 bases from J; bases unmatched to any gene: 5. The length of the CDR3 is 14 residues. The CDR3 loop is CASSPRQGYQPQHF. The DNA of the CDR3 is TGTGCCAGCAGTCCCCGACAGGGGTATCAGCCCCAGCATTTT.

The chain employs TRBV28 and TRBJ2-5; 9 bases align to TRBD1. The CDR3 length is 16 residues. The trim removed 6 bases at V and 4 bases at J, leaving 12 bases unmatched. CDR1 and CDR2 (germline): MDHEN, SYDVKM. For the CDR3, the DNA is TGTGCCAGCAGCTTAGGTCGGACAGGGGAGGGAGAGACCCAGTACTTC. Its protein is CASSLGRTGEGETQYF.

J is TRBJ1-4 and V is TRBV6-1, with 7 bases matching TRBD1. CDR3 size: 12 residues. The ends lost 8 bases at V and 14 bases at J; junction bases unmatched: 11. Germline values: CDR1 MNHNS, CDR2 SASEGT. The chain's CDR3 is CASGRTGEVLFF. The CDR3 nucleotides are TGTGCCAGCGGGCGAACAGGGGAGGTCCTGTTTTTT.